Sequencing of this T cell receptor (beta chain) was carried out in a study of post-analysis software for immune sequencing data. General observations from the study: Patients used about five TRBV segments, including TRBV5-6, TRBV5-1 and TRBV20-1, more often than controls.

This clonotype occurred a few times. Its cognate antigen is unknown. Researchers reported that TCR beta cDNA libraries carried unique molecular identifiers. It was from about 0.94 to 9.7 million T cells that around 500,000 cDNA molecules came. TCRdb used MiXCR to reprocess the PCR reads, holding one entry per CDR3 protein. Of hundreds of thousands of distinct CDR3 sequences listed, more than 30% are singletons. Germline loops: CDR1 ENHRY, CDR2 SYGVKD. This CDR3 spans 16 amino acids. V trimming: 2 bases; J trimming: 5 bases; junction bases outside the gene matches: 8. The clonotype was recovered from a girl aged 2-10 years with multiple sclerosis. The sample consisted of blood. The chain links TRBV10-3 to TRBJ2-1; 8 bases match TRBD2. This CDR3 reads CAISEGPVLADNEQFF. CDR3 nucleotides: TGTGCCATCAGTGAGGGACCGGTACTAGCGGACAATGAGCAGTTCTTC.